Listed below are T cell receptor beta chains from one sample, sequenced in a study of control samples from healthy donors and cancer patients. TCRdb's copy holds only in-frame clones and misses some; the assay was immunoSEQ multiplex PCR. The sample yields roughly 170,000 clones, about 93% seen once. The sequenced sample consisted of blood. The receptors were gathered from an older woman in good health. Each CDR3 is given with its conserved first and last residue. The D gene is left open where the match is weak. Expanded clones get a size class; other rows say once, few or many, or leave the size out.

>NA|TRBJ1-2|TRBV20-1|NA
CSAPGQDRTF
TGCAGTGCCCCGGGCCAAGATCGCACCTTC
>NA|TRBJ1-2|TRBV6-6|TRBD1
CASSYTTGNYGYTF
TGTGCCAGCAGTTACACGACAGGGAACTATGGCTACACCTTC
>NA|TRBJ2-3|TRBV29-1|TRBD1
CSSPGGQGIVRTDTQYF
TGCAGCTCCCCGGGGGGACAGGGCATAGTTCGCACAGATACGCAGTATTTT
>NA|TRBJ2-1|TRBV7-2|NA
CASSPRWGLGGNEQFF
TGTGCCAGCAGCCCCCGTTGGGGGCTCGGAGGAAATGAGCAGTTCTTC
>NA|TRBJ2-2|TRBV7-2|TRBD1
CASSPGTGGTGELFF
TGTGCCAGCAGCCCCGGGACAGGGGGCACCGGGGAGCTGTTTTTT
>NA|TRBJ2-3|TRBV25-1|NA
CASSEPGLSTDTQYF
TGTGCCAGCAGTGAACCGGGTTTGAGCACAGATACGCAGTATTTT
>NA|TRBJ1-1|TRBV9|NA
CASRAPGTEAFF
TGTGCCAGCAGGGCACCAGGGACTGAAGCTTTCTTT
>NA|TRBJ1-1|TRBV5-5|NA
CASSFRFDQANTEAFF
TGTGCCAGCAGCTTCCGTTTCGATCAGGCGAACACTGAAGCTTTCTTT
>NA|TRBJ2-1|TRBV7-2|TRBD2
CASSAGLAGGGEQFF
TGTGCCAGCAGCGCGGGACTAGCGGGGGGCGGTGAGCAGTTCTTC
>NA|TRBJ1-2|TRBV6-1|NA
CASSEGSVPNYGYTF
TGTGCCAGCAGTGAAGGCTCAGTTCCTAACTATGGCTACACCTTC
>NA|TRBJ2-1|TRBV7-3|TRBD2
CASSYSGVAYNEQFF
TGTGCCAGCAGCTATAGCGGGGTCGCCTACAATGAGCAGTTCTTC
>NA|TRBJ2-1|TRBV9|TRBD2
CASSVGRLAGGNYNEQFF
TGTGCCAGCAGCGTAGGAAGACTAGCGGGGGGCAACTACAATGAGCAGTTCTTC
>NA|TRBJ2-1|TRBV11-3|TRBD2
CASSPTSGDNEQFF
TGTGCCAGCAGCCCGACTAGCGGGGACAATGAGCAGTTCTTC
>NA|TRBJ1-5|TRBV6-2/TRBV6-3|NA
CASSYADSGDQPQHF
TGTGCCAGCAGTTACGCGGACAGTGGAGATCAGCCCCAGCATTTT
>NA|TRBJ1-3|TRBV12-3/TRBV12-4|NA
CASSFISGNTIYF
TGTGCCAGCAGTTTTATTTCGGGAAACACCATATATTTT
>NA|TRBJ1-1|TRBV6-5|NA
CASRSTGGAFF
TGTGCCAGCAGATCAACTGGGGGAGCTTTCTTT
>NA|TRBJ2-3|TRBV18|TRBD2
CASSLPGGRDTQYF
TGTGCCAGCTCACTTCCGGGGGGGCGAGATACGCAGTATTTT
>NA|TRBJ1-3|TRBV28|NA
CASSLSSGRGFGRNTIYF
TGTGCCAGCAGTTTATCCTCCGGCAGGGGATTCGGTAGAAACACCATATATTTT
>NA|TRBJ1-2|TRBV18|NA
CASSLFDGSQNYGYTF
TGTGCCAGCTCATTGTTCGACGGCAGCCAGAACTATGGCTACACCTTC
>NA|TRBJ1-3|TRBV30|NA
CAWGVGNTIYF
TGTGCCTGGGGGGTAGGGAACACCATATATTTT
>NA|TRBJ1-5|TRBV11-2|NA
CASSWGGGNQPQHF
TGTGCCAGCAGCTGGGGGGGCGGGAATCAGCCCCAGCATTTT
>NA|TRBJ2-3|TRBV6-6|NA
CASSYSDLPDTQYF
TGTGCCAGCAGTTACTCGGACCTCCCAGATACGCAGTATTTT
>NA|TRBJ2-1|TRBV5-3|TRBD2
CARSLESWPSGDKLDEQFF
TGTGCCAGAAGCTTGGAGTCTTGGCCTAGCGGGGACAAATTGGATGAGCAGTTCTTC
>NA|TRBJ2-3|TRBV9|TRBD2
CASSEHSLSGGAISDTQYF
TGTGCCAGCAGCGAACACTCTCTCAGCGGGGGGGCCATCTCAGATACGCAGTATTTT
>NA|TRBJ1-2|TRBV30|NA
CAWSVLLEGGYTF
TGTGCCTGGAGTGTGTTACTTGAAGGGGGCTACACCTTC
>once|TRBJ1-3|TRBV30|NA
CAWSAGGGSDSGNTIYF
TGTGCCTGGAGTGCCGGGGGAGGCTCGGATTCTGGAAACACCATATATTTT